Sequencing of this T cell receptor (beta chain) was carried out in a study of beta chain features in type 1 diabetes. Findings of the study overall: Junctions at VDJ sites from type 1 diabetes patients had fewer insertions and more deletions. cDNA-based reads could over-represent cells with high TCR expression. The study found that naive, central memory and Treg TCRB repertoires appeared more similar in patients than in healthy donors.

V lost 6 bases, J lost 5 bases, and 5 bases stayed unmatched. The CDR3 has 12 residues. Germline CDR1 and CDR2: SGDLS and YYNGEE. Remarks on this clone: Antigen: not known.

Of the isolated RNA, all was reverse transcribed, and so the sequenced material was expressed TCRB transcripts. Read counts averaged around 3.6 million for samples of naive, central memory and regulatory T cells. Sequenced by immunoSEQ multiplex PCR; TCRdb stores in-frame clones only, minus some. This repertoire shows 300,000 to 400,000 clones, roughly 9.6% found once; its top ten account for around 0.015%. The TCR comes from a woman in her 30s in good health. Sequenced material: naive CD4+ T cells from blood. The J gene is TRBJ2-7, the V gene TRBV9; TRBD1 agrees at 7 bases. The CDR3 nucleotides are TGTGCCAGCACCTACAGGGGCCACGAGCAGTACTTC. As protein: CASTYRGHEQYF.